Listed below are T cell receptor beta chains from one sample, sequenced in a study of Graves' ophthalmopathy and Graves' hyperthyroidism. From the multiplex PCR reads, TCRdb called clonotypes with MiXCR, one entry per CDR3 protein. This sample has 200,000 to 250,000 distinct CDR3 sequences, with 20% to 25% found just once. Input material: peripheral blood. These receptors all come from a woman aged 45-59 years with Graves' ophthalmopathy. The CDR3 runs from the conserved cysteine through the conserved F or W. The D gene is left open where the match is weak. Some rows mark clone size as missing; the rest say once, few, many or name a class of expanded clone.

j_gene | d_gene | abundance | v_gene | CDR3nt | CDR3aa
TRBJ2-5 | TRBD2 | . | TRBV15 | TGTGCCACCAGCAGAGAACTAGCGGGTCTAGGAGAGACCCAGTACTTC | CATSRELAGLGETQYF
TRBJ1-5 | TRBD1 | many | TRBV20-1 | TGCAGTGCTAACCCCAGGGTTGACAGGGTGGATCAGCCCCAGCATTTT | CSANPRVDRVDQPQHF
TRBJ2-2 | . | few | TRBV3-1 | TGTGCCAGCAGCCAAGTTCAGGTCGACACCGGGGAGCTGTTTTTT | CASSQVQVDTGELFF
TRBJ1-1 | . | . | TRBV11-2 | TGTGCCAGCAGCTTAGTCCGGGCCAATGAAGCTTTCTTT | CASSLVRANEAFF
TRBJ2-5 | TRBD1 | many | TRBV2 | TGTGCCAGCATTCTCAGGGGGCGACTGGGCCAAGAGACCCAGTACTTC | CASILRGRLGQETQYF
TRBJ2-5 | TRBD2 | few | TRBV3-1 | TGTGCCAGCAGCCAGCTAGCGGAAGAGACCCAGTACTTC | CASSQLAEETQYF
TRBJ2-7 | . | many | TRBV12-3/TRBV12-4 | TGTGCCAGCAGCAACCGGGGGAACGAGCAGTACTTC | CASSNRGNEQYF
TRBJ1-2 | . | many | TRBV12-3/TRBV12-4 | TGTGCCAGCAGCGCTCGCGGCTACACCTTC | CASSARGYTF
TRBJ1-2 | . | few | TRBV16 | TGTGCCAGCAGCCAATCGTCCCAGAATCCTAACTATGGCTACACCTTC | CASSQSSQNPNYGYTF
TRBJ1-1 | TRBD1 | few | TRBV6-1 | TGTGCCACCTGGGACAGTGTGAACACTGAAGCTTTCTTT | CATWDSVNTEAFF
TRBJ1-5 | TRBD1 | many | TRBV6-2/TRBV6-3 | TGTGCCAGCAGTTACAGTACAGGGGGCGGGAGCAATCAGCCCCAGCATTTT | CASSYSTGGGSNQPQHF
TRBJ1-1 | TRBD1 | . | TRBV6-5 | TGTGCCAGCAGTTTTTGGCAGGCGACAGGGGTCACTGAAGCTTTCTTT | CASSFWQATGVTEAFF
TRBJ2-7 | TRBD2 | . | TRBV28 | TGTGCCAGCAGCCAGCGGGAGTCCTACGAGCAGTACTTC | CASSQRESYEQYF
TRBJ2-7 | TRBD1 | . | TRBV7-2 | TGTGCCAGCGAAAAAGAGACAGGGGGCGGCTACGAGCAGTACTTC | CASEKETGGGYEQYF
TRBJ2-7 | TRBD2 | many | TRBV29-1 | TGCAGCGTCCGGGGGGTGGCTAGCGGGAGTTTGGCCGAGCAGTACTTC | CSVRGVASGSLAEQYF
TRBJ2-5 | TRBD2 | many | TRBV6-1 | TGTGCCAGCAGTGAATCTCCTGTAGCGGGAGGGCAAGAGACCCAGTACTTC | CASSESPVAGGQETQYF
TRBJ2-7 | TRBD2 | once | TRBV6-1 | TGTGCCAGCAGTGAAGCGTGGGGGGGAAACTCCTACGAGCAGTACTTC | CASSEAWGGNSYEQYF
TRBJ2-5 | . | many | TRBV20-1 | TGCAGTGCTAGTAGGGAGGCGCAGGGGCGACGGGAGACCCAGTACTTC | CSASREAQGRRETQYF
TRBJ2-5 | TRBD2 | few | TRBV10-3 | TGTGCCATCAGTGGTTTGCTAGCGGGTCTAGAGACCCAGTACTTC | CAISGLLAGLETQYF
TRBJ1-1 | . | many | TRBV20-1 | TGCAGTGCTAGAGATCCTGAGGGGTCGAACACTGAAGCTTTCTTT | CSARDPEGSNTEAFF
TRBJ2-7 | . | . | TRBV24-1 | TGTGCCACCAGTGATTCGGGACGCCGCTCCCACGAGCAGTACTTC | CATSDSGRRSHEQYF
TRBJ2-6 | TRBD1 | . | TRBV12-3/TRBV12-4 | TGTGCCAGCAGTTTAACCCCAACAGGGGCCGGGGCCAACGTCCTGACTTTC | CASSLTPTGAGANVLTF